The rows below give T cell receptor beta chains drawn from one sample of a study of blood T cell repertoires in COVID-19. Produced via immunoSEQ multiplex PCR; TCRdb's table is partial and in-frame only. The repertoire has 50,000 to 80,000 clones, around 90% of them found once; the top ten carry 40% to 55%. The specimen was peripheral blood. All receptors derive from a woman in her fifties or sixties with COVID-19, enrolled during active disease. CDR3s include the opening cysteine and the closing phenylalanine or tryptophan. D genes are given only for firm matches. Clone size, where shown, is once, few, many, or a class for clones that have expanded.

CDR3 length	J gene	V gene	clone size	D gene	CDR3 DNA	CDR3 protein
13	TRBJ2-1	TRBV19	once	.	TGTGCCAGTAGTGACCGGGGTGGAGATGAGCAGTTCTTC	CASSDRGGDEQFF
12	TRBJ2-3	TRBV5-4	once	.	TGTGCCAGCAGCTTGGGTAGCGGTTATTCGTATTTT	CASSLGSGYSYF
14	TRBJ1-1	TRBV4-1	few	.	TGCGCCAGCAGCCCTGGGGAGGGGGGCACTGAAGCTTTCTTT	CASSPGEGGTEAFF
12	TRBJ1-1	TRBV11-3	.	.	TGTGCCAGCAGCTCAGAGGGGGGGGAAGCTTTCTTT	CASSSEGGEAFF
16	TRBJ2-5	TRBV28	.	.	TGTGCCAGCAGTTTATTTCCAGGGGCCACACAAGAGACCCAGTACTTC	CASSLFPGATQETQYF
18	TRBJ2-1	TRBV7-2	.	TRBD2	TGTGCCAGCAGCTTAGTAGGGGCTCCGGGACTAGCGGGCGACCTGCAGTTCTTC	CASSLVGAPGLAGDLQFF
15	TRBJ1-5	TRBV10-1	.	TRBD1	TGCGCCAGCCCGGAACAGGGGCTGAGCAATCAGCCCCAGCATTTT	CASPEQGLSNQPQHF
13	TRBJ2-1	TRBV4-1	.	TRBD2	TGCGCCAGCAGCCATCCGGGAGGCTATGAGCAGTTCTTC	CASSHPGGYEQFF
16	TRBJ2-7	TRBV6-6	.	.	TGTGCCAGCAGTTACAGCTCTGAAGGGGGATTTAACGAGCAGTACTTC	CASSYSSEGGFNEQYF
15	TRBJ2-3	TRBV27	.	.	TGTGCCAGCAAACGACGGGACTCTACCACAGATACGCAGTATTTT	CASKRRDSTTDTQYF
14	TRBJ1-5	TRBV4-2	.	.	TGTGCCAGCAGCCAAGGGGCAGGCAATCAGCCCCAGCATTTT	CASSQGAGNQPQHF
14	TRBJ1-2	TRBV11-3	few	.	TGTGCCAGCAGCCCGGGGGGGTACGAGTATGGCTACACCTTC	CASSPGGYEYGYTF
15	TRBJ2-3	TRBV19	.	.	TGTGCCAGTAGTCCAGCCTGGAGGGGAACAGATACGCAGTATTTT	CASSPAWRGTDTQYF
17	TRBJ2-3	TRBV11-2	.	TRBD1	TGTGCCAGCAGCTCTTACCTAGGGACAGGAGGCACAGATACGCAGTATTTT	CASSSYLGTGGTDTQYF
17	TRBJ2-5	TRBV7-9	.	TRBD1	TGTGCCAGCAGCTTAACGGGACAGGGGGCTTTTTGGGAGACCCAGTACTTC	CASSLTGQGAFWETQYF
12	TRBJ2-5	TRBV29-1	once	.	TGCAGCGTTGCCGGGAGTCAAGAGACCCAGTACTTC	CSVAGSQETQYF
14	TRBJ1-1	TRBV5-4	.	TRBD1	TGTGCCAGCAGCTTCGGACAGGGAGGGACTGAAGCTTTCTTT	CASSFGQGGTEAFF
18	TRBJ2-1	TRBV10-3	once	TRBD2	TGTGCCATCAGTAGCGGGACTAGCGGGATTGGAGGGCAGGATGAGCAGTTCTTC	CAISSGTSGIGGQDEQFF
18	TRBJ2-2	TRBV4-3	.	TRBD2	TGCGCCAGCAGCTCACTTGCGGCTAGCGGACGGCGGACCGGGGAGCTGTTTTTT	CASSSLAASGRRTGELFF
14	TRBJ1-1	TRBV6-6	.	.	TGTGCCAGCACCCCGCTCGAGGGCGGCACTGAAGCTTTCTTT	CASTPLEGGTEAFF
14	TRBJ1-2	TRBV28	.	.	TGTGCCACGACCGTAACGACTCAAACCGGAGGCTACACCTTC	CATTVTTQTGGYTF
16	TRBJ1-5	TRBV3-1/TRBV3-2	.	TRBD1	TGTGCCAGCAGCCAAGCAGACAGGGGGAGGAATCAGCCCCAGCATTTT	CASSQADRGRNQPQHF
14	TRBJ1-2	TRBV11-3	.	.	TGTGCCAGCAGCTTAGACGGGACACAATATGGCTACACCTTC	CASSLDGTQYGYTF
13	TRBJ2-7	TRBV4-1	.	.	TGCGCCAGCAGCCAAGTCGAAACGCGGGAGCAGTACTTC	CASSQVETREQYF
16	TRBJ2-7	TRBV27	.	.	TGTGCCAGCAGTTTATCGTCAAGCTTTCCCTTCTACGAGCAGTACTTC	CASSLSSSFPFYEQYF
15	TRBJ2-1	TRBV19	.	.	TGTGCCAGTACCCCAAGGGGCCTCCCTAACAATGAGCAGTTCTTC	CASTPRGLPNNEQFF
16	TRBJ2-2	TRBV3-1/TRBV3-2	.	TRBD1	TGTGCCAGCAGCCAGGGGACAGGGAGGGACACCGGGGAGCTGTTTTTT	CASSQGTGRDTGELFF
14	TRBJ2-5	TRBV19	.	.	TGTGCCAGTAGTATACAGGGAACAGCGCAGACCCAGTACTTC	CASSIQGTAQTQYF
15	TRBJ1-1	TRBV6-5	.	.	TGTGCCAGCACAACCGGGTCGGTAGTGTGGACTGAAGCTTTCTTT	CASTTGSVVWTEAFF
17	TRBJ2-1	TRBV13	.	TRBD1	TGTGCCAGCAGCTCACGGAGGACAGGGGCTCTCTACAATGAGCAGTTCTTC	CASSSRRTGALYNEQFF
15	TRBJ1-5	TRBV6-2/TRBV6-3	.	TRBD1	TGTGCCAGCAGTTTCCGACAGGGTAACAATCAGCCCCAGCATTTT	CASSFRQGNNQPQHF
14	TRBJ2-3	TRBV11-3	.	TRBD2	TGTGCCAGCGCTCGGGCGGGGGGGTCAGGTACGCAGTATTTT	CASARAGGSGTQYF
14	TRBJ1-5	TRBV6-5	.	.	TGTGCCACCTCGGCGGGAGGGGTAGGCCAGCCCCAGCATTTT	CATSAGGVGQPQHF
16	TRBJ2-3	TRBV24-1	.	TRBD1	TGTGCCACCAGTCAAGGGACAGGGCTTTCCACAGATACGCAGTATTTT	CATSQGTGLSTDTQYF
15	TRBJ1-4	TRBV15	.	TRBD1	TGTGCCACCAGCAGAGAAGGGACAGGGATTGAAAAACTGTTTTTT	CATSREGTGIEKLFF
16	TRBJ2-7	TRBV19	.	.	TGTGCCAGTAGTATAGATCCCGACGGGAGCCGCTACGAGCAGTACTTC	CASSIDPDGSRYEQYF
16	TRBJ1-6	TRBV6-5	.	.	TGTGCCAGCAGTTACCTCCAGGGGAGAAAAAATTCACCCCTCCACTTT	CASSYLQGRKNSPLHF
14	TRBJ2-5	TRBV18	few	.	TGTGCCAGCTCCCGGTTAGAGGGCGAGGGAACCCAGTACTTC	CASSRLEGEGTQYF
13	TRBJ1-2	TRBV15	.	.	TGTGCCACCAGCAGAGATTTCAGGTCTGGCTACACCTTC	CATSRDFRSGYTF
18	TRBJ1-1	TRBV7-2	.	TRBD1	TGTGCCAGCAGCTTACGGGGGGGGACAGGGGTCCTAAACACTGAAGCTTTCTTT	CASSLRGGTGVLNTEAFF
14	TRBJ1-2	TRBV19	once	TRBD1	TGTGCCAGTAGTATGGGACAGGATAACTATGGCTACACCTTC	CASSMGQDNYGYTF